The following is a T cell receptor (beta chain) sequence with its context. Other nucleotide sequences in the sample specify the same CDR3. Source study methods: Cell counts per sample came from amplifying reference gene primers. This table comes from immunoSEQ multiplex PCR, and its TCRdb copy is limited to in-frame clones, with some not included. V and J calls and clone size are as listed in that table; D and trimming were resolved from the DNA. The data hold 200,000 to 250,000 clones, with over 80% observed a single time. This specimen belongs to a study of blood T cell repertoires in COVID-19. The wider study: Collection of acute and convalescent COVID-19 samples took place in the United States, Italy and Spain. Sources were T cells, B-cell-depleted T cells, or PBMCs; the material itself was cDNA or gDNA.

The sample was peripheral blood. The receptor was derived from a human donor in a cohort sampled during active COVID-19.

The DNA for the CDR3 is TGTGCCAGTAGTATAGGCCAGTATGGCTACACCTTC. This encodes CASSIGQYGYTF. V is TRBV19 and J is TRBJ1-2; D uncertain. Looked up from germline, CDR1 is LNHDA and CDR2 is SQIVND (reference sequence). Trimming left V 1 base short and J 5 bases short, with 5 bases between. CDR3 length: 12 amino acids.